Reported below is one TCR beta chain. Its antigen is as yet unknown. This entry comes from a study of cytomegalovirus exposure and HLA in healthy donors. Study findings and constraints: Later analysis identified a missense DCLRE1C variant that was linked to TCR beta V- and J-gene trimming. Specificity for CMV antigens was confirmed in vitro for a few of the CMV-associated chains. The study carried out a later analysis of TCR beta sequences. It associated 15,000 to 20,000 of them with specific HLA alleles at a false discovery rate of 0.05. A reported reduction in N-insertions relative to the approximately 670-donor mean was seen in an Asian-associated ancestry cluster in a later analysis.

V gave up 5 bases and J gave up 0 bases, with 11 bases separating them. This CDR3 is 15 amino acids long. CDR1 and CDR2 (germline): MGHDK, SYGVNS. The PCR employed 60 Vbeta primers together with 13 Jbeta primers. Sequencing used immunoSEQ multiplex PCR; TCRdb keeps in-frame clones, though not all of them. The sample gives about 200,000 clones, 76% of which show up once; roughly 0.6% is in the top ten. This TCR derives from a man aged 18 to 30 in good health and CMV-seronegative. The sample was PBMCs. V usage is TRBV25-1 and J usage is TRBJ1-3, with a weak D call TRBD1 (6 bases). CDR3 DNA sequence: TGTGCCAGCAGTTCCGGGACAACCTCTGGAAACACCATATATTTT. Translating it yields CASSSGTTSGNTIYF.